Following are 8 T cell receptor beta chains from one sample sequenced in a study of cytomegalovirus exposure and HLA in healthy donors. The PCR made use of 60 Vbeta and 13 Jbeta primers. The repertoire was sequenced with immunoSEQ multiplex PCR; TCRdb's copy has only in-frame clones and lacks some. The repertoire holds 150,000 to 200,000 clones, with roughly 87% as singletons. Sequencing was performed on PBMCs. The receptor source for this set is a man in his forties or fifties in good health and CMV-seronegative.

The chain employs TRBV27 and TRBJ1-3; no clear D. This CDR3 contains 13 residues. Germline values: CDR1 MNHEY, CDR2 SMNVEV (reference sequence). Trimming shortened V by 5 bases and J by 3 bases, and 8 bases separated the two germline ends. This CDR3 reads CASSTYSGNTIYF. In DNA form, the CDR3 reads TGTGCCAGCAGTACCTACAGTGGAAACACCATATATTTT.

This sequence joins TRBV6-9 and TRBJ2-7, with 7 bases identical to TRBD1. This CDR3 spans 14 amino acids. V dropped 2 bases and J dropped 3; count of bases not matched to a gene: 4. The germline gives CDR1 MNHGY, CDR2 SVAAGI. The CDR3 DNA follows: TGTGCCAGCAGTTATGAGGGACAGCGCTACGAGCAGTACTTC. It yields the protein CASSYEGQRYEQYF.

This chain uses TRBV7-3 with TRBJ2-7; 10 bases agree with TRBD2. The CDR3 has 14 residues. Germline V gene sequence: CDR1 SGHTA, CDR2 FQGTGA. Unmatched junction bases numbered 3, after V lost 1 base and J lost 6 bases. The CDR3 coding sequence is TGTGCCAGCAGCTTAAGAGCGGGAGGGGCCGAGCAGTACTTC. The encoded protein is CASSLRAGGAEQYF. Complete variable domain (other parts from reference TRBV7-3 and TRBJ2-7): GAGVSQTPSNKVTEKGKYVELRCDPISGHTALYWYRQSLGQGPEFLIYFQGTGAADDSGLPNDRFFAVRPEGSVSTLKIQRTERGDSAVYLCASSLRAGGAEQYFGPGTRLTVT.

The DNA for the CDR3 is TGCGCCAGCAGCCAACAACTAGCGGGGGGCATAAATGAGCAGTTCTTC. Protein: CASSQQLAGGINEQFF. The chain joins TRBV4-3 to TRBJ2-1; 12 nucleotides align to TRBD2. The CDR3 sequence is 16 residues long. The J segment lost 7 bases and the V segment lost 2 bases, leaving 6 bases of the junction unmatched. Germline V gene sequence: CDR1 LGHNA, CDR2 YSLEER.

This clone was detected only once. The chain combines TRBV5-4 with TRBJ1-2, with TRBD1 identical over 9 bases. V gave up 2 bases and J gave up 8 bases; unmatched junction bases: 13. This CDR3 contains 16 residues. Germline lookup yields CDR1 SGHNT and CDR2 YYREEE (reference sequence). The CDR3 region has the DNA TGTGCCAGCAGCTTAGGAGGGACAGGGAAGCAAGGGGGCTACACCTTC. It specifies CASSLGGTGKQGGYTF.

The rearrangement joins TRBV6-5 to TRBJ2-7; TRBD1 matches at 10 bases. J gave up 3 bases and V 4 bases, and 3 bases lay outside the gene matches. The germline gives CDR1 MNHEY, CDR2 SVGAGI. The CDR3 runs to 14 residues. In DNA form, the CDR3 reads TGTGCCAGCAGTTCCGGGACAGGGGACTACGAGCAGTACTTC. It codes for CASSSGTGDYEQYF.

The rearrangement links TRBV7-9 to TRBJ2-7; TRBD1 agrees at 8 bases. V trimming: 3 bases; J trimming: 6 bases; junction bases outside the gene matches: 1. Germline V gene data show CDR1 as SEHNR and CDR2 as FQNEAQ (reference sequence). This CDR3 comprises 12 residues. The CDR3 sequence is CASSLTGVEQYF. The CDR3 nucleotides are TGTGCCAGCAGCTTGACAGGGGTCGAGCAGTACTTC.

With respect to this clone: The same CDR3 is also encoded by other DNA sequences in this sample. The CDR3 DNA sequence: TGCGCCAGCAGCCCGGGGGGGGGTTCCTACGAGCAGTACTTC. This encodes CASSPGGGSYEQYF. The chain links TRBV4-1 to TRBJ2-7; 8 bases are a match to TRBD2. The CDR3 contains 14 residues. Germline V gene lookup returns CDR1 MGHRA and CDR2 YSYEKL. With 4 bases clipped from V and 1 base from J, the junction kept 3 bases outside the gene matches.